This passage covers 9 T cell receptor beta chains from one sample sequenced in a study of CD4+ T cells in melanoma. Clones were read by immunoSEQ multiplex PCR, and TCRdb kept only the in-frame ones, dropping some. This sample has fewer than 150,000 clones, with over 90% found just once. These receptors all stem from a human donor with melanoma.

The CDR3 DNA reads TGTGCCTGGACCAGAGCTGGAAACACCATATATTTT. Encoded protein: CAWTRAGNTIYF. The V gene is TRBV30, the J gene TRBJ1-3; the D is unclear. Germline V lookup: CDR1 GTSNPN, CDR2 SVGIG (reference sequence). The V end lost 4 bases, the J end lost 2 bases, and 6 bases lay between the germline ends. CDR3 length equals 12 residues.

V is TRBV5-1 and J is TRBJ2-5; TRBD1 is a possible D gene (6 bases). V lost 0 bases and J 5 bases, leaving 11 bases between the germline ends. The CDR3 length is 14 residues. The V gene's germline CDR1 is SGHRS and CDR2 YFSETQ. CDR3 sequence reads: CASSLETGWETQYF. Written as DNA, the CDR3 is TGCGCCAGCAGCTTGGAAACAGGGTGGGAGACCCAGTACTTC.

The chain combines TRBV30 with TRBJ1-2, with D possibly matching TRBD1 (6 bases). This CDR3 is built from 15 residues. V shed 0 bases and J shed 4 bases, with 15 bases lying between them. CDR1 is GTSNPN and CDR2 is SVGIG in the germline V gene (reference sequence). The CDR3 bases are TGTGCCTGGAGTGTACGGGGGGCGCGTGGCTATGGCTACACCTTC. This codes for CAWSVRGARGYGYTF.

This chain connects TRBV19 to TRBJ1-5; possibly TRBD1 for D (5 bases). The germline gives CDR1 LNHDA, CDR2 SQIVND (reference sequence). The CDR3 consists of 14 residues. Trimming took off 5 bases at V and 5 bases at J, with 13 bases between the two ends. The CDR3 DNA follows: TGTGCCAGTAGTGTCCGGGACGGCTATCAGCCCCAGCATTTT. Translated, it gives CASSVRDGYQPQHF. The full variable domain, in which reference TRBV19 and TRBJ1-5 provide the parts outside the CDR3, is DGGITQSPKYLFRKEGQNVTLSCEQNLNHDAMYWYRQDPGQGLRLIYYSQIVNDFQKGDIAEGYSVSREKKESFPLTVTSAQKNPTAFYLCASSVRDGYQPQHFGDGTRLSIL.

V gene TRBV2 combines with J gene TRBJ2-6; 8 bases are shared with TRBD1. J gave up 2 bases and V 7 bases, and 7 bases lay outside the gene matches. Germline V lookup: CDR1 SNHLY, CDR2 FYNNEI. The CDR3 is made up of 16 amino acids. The CDR3, as DNA: TGTGCCAGCATTCGATGGGACAGGCCTGGGGCCAACGTCCTGACTTTC. This codes for CASIRWDRPGANVLTF.

The chain employs TRBV18 and TRBJ2-6; D gene uncertain. Germline-derived CDR1 and CDR2 are KGHSH and LQKENI. Trimming pared 5 bases from V and 1 base from J, leaving 3 bases between. CDR3 size: 13 residues. The CDR3 loop reads CASSVSGANVLTF. The CDR3 DNA sequence: TGTGCCAGCTCAGTTTCTGGGGCCAACGTCCTGACTTTC. Variable domain in full (rest from reference TRBV18 and TRBJ2-6): NAGVMQNPRHLVRRRGQEARLRCSPMKGHSHVYWYRQLPEEGLKFMVYLQKENIIDESGMPKERFSAEFPKEGPSILRIQQVVRGDSAAYFCASSVSGANVLTFGAGSRLTVL.

The genes are TRBV6-5 and TRBJ2-3; a possible D gene is TRBD2 (6 bases). Trimming stripped 2 bases from V and 6 bases from J, with 12 bases between. This CDR3 is 14 amino acids long. Germline V lookup: CDR1 MNHEY, CDR2 SVGAGI. CDR3 protein: CASSYREGGDTQYF. The CDR3 DNA is TGTGCCAGCAGTTACCGGGAAGGAGGGGATACGCAGTATTTT.

V usage is TRBV10-3 and J usage is TRBJ2-5; D perhaps matches TRBD2 (6 bases). Trimming took off 4 bases at V and 2 bases at J, with 20 bases between the two ends. Looked up from germline, CDR1 is ENHRY and CDR2 is SYGVKD. This CDR3 has 17 residues. CDR3: CAISGKTFRDSQETQYF. CDR3 DNA: TGTGCCATCAGTGGAAAGACCTTCCGGGACTCACAAGAGACCCAGTACTTC.

V gene TRBV11-2 combines with J gene TRBJ2-7, with D possibly TRBD1 on 5 matching bases. V was shortened by 0 bases and J by 3 bases, with 12 bases between the two germline ends. The CDR3 is 15 amino acids. Germline V gives CDR1 SGHAT, CDR2 FQNNGV. The chain's CDR3 is CASSLDRARYYEQYF. The DNA of the CDR3 is TGTGCCAGCAGCTTAGACAGGGCTCGGTACTACGAGCAGTACTTC.